One sample yielded the 11 T cell receptor beta chains listed below, sequenced in a study of blood T cell repertoires in COVID-19. Sequencing used immunoSEQ multiplex PCR; TCRdb keeps in-frame clones, though not all of them. The sample has approximately 210,000 clones, 84% seen once. The material sequenced was peripheral blood. All receptors come from a man aged 25 to 40 with active or convalescent COVID-19.

This chain connects TRBV6-6 to TRBJ1-2, with TRBD1 identical over 7 bases. Germline-derived CDR1 and CDR2 are MNHNY and SVGAGI (reference sequence). The length of the CDR3 is 13 residues. Losses at the gene ends were 6 bases for V and 4 bases for J; bases not matched to a gene: 5. The CDR3, as DNA: TGTGCCAGCAGCCTAGGGACAGCCTATGGCTACACCTTC. Its protein is CASSLGTAYGYTF.

The genes are TRBV9 and TRBJ2-7, with a possible D match to TRBD2 (5 bases). This CDR3 is 13 amino acids long. The V and J ends lost 3 bases and 6 bases respectively, with 13 bases between them. Germline V gene data show CDR1 as SGDLS and CDR2 as YYNGEE. The CDR3 loop is CASSERIEGEQYF. CDR3 in DNA: TGTGCCAGCAGCGAGAGGATCGAGGGCGAGCAGTACTTC.

The chain links TRBV21-1 to TRBJ2-7; the table's TRBD2 call for D was not verified on the DNA. TRBV21-1 is a known pseudogene. The CDR3 extends over 18 amino acids. CDR3 sequence: CASSTLRLAGGGAIEQYF. DNA of the CDR3: TGTGCCAGCAGCACTCTAAGACTAGCGGGTGGAGGGGCGATCGAGCAGTACTTC.

In this sample, this clone turned up once. The chain carries TRBV29-1 and TRBJ2-7; 9 nucleotides agree with TRBD1. The CDR3 sequence is 16 residues long. CDR1 is SQVTM, CDR2 ANQGSEA, per germline. J lost 6 bases, V lost 6 bases, and 18 bases had no gene match. DNA for the CDR3: TGCAGCGTGATGCCACAGGGGGCGTCGTATACGGGCGAGCAGTACTTC. Translation gives CSVMPQGASYTGEQYF.

This chain links TRBV2 with TRBJ1-5; maybe TRBD1 (5 bases). Germline lookup yields CDR1 SNHLY and CDR2 FYNNEI. The V and J ends lost 4 bases and 14 bases respectively, with 12 bases between them. The CDR3 runs 11 residues. The CDR3 nucleotides read TGTGCCAGCAGTGTCGACAGCCCCGAGCATTTT. This encodes CASSVDSPEHF.

This clone has only one observation. The J gene is TRBJ2-3, the V gene TRBV5-8; 10 bases agree with TRBD2. From germline, CDR1 is SGHTS and CDR2 YDEGEE. CDR3 length: 18 amino acids. The V segment lost 4 bases and the J segment 0 bases; nucleotides outside the gene matches: 11. The CDR3 region has the DNA TGTGCCAGCAGCCTGGGGCTAGCGGGGGCCACGAGCACAGATACGCAGTATTTT. Amino acid sequence: CASSLGLAGATSTDTQYF.

J is TRBJ2-3 and V is TRBV28; D not resolved. Between the trimmed V and J ends, which lost 2 bases and 4 bases, there was a span of 10 bases. The CDR3 is made up of 14 amino acids. Germline-derived CDR1 and CDR2 are MDHEN and SYDVKM. CDR3 amino acids: CASSLVLTADTQYF. Written as DNA, the CDR3 is TGTGCCAGCAGTTTAGTTCTAACAGCAGATACGCAGTATTTT.

The rearrangement links TRBV28 to TRBJ2-2, with TRBD2 identical over 8 bases. CDR1 MDHEN and CDR2 SYDVKM come from the germline V gene. The trim removed 6 bases at V and 2 bases at J, leaving 8 bases unmatched. This CDR3 has 16 amino acids. The chain's CDR3 is CASRLPLAANTGELFF. In DNA form, the CDR3 reads TGTGCCAGCAGACTCCCACTAGCGGCCAACACCGGGGAGCTGTTTTTT.

This clone was found a few times. The chain uses TRBV7-3 and TRBJ2-1; 14 nucleotides agree with TRBD2. Germline values: CDR1 SGHTA, CDR2 FQGTGA. The CDR3 consists of 15 residues. V gave up 5 bases and J gave up 6 bases; unmatched junction bases: 3. The CDR3 nucleotides are TGTGCCAGCAGCCCCGGGACTAGCGGGAGCAATGAGCAGTTCTTC. Translation: CASSPGTSGSNEQFF.

J is TRBJ2-3 and V is TRBV4-2; tentatively, D is TRBD2 (7 bases). The CDR3 is made up of 18 amino acids. CDR1 is LGHNA and CDR2 is YNFKEQ in the germline V gene. Trimming removed 5 bases at V and 0 bases at J, with 21 bases between. CDR3 bases: TGTGCCAGCAGCACCCTCCCCGGGGGGCAATATAGCACAGATACGCAGTATTTT. It translates to CASSTLPGGQYSTDTQYF.

The V gene is TRBV7-2, the J gene TRBJ2-3; D is possibly TRBD1 (6 bases). This CDR3 has 18 residues. Germline loops: CDR1 SGHTA, CDR2 FQGNSA. Trimming took 1 base from V and 2 from J, leaving 19 bases between them. The CDR3 DNA sequence: TGTGCCAGCAGCTTAGATCCCCCAGGGGTGCAACCCACAGATACGCAGTATTTT. Protein sequence: CASSLDPPGVQPTDTQYF.